The entry that follows covers one TCR beta chain sequence. These data originate in a study of blood T cells in healthy people across ages. The authors ran a second PCR of roughly 7 to 11 cycles using a sample-barcoded 5' primer and a J-beta primer mix. A single record per CDR3 protein comes from TCRdb applying MiXCR to the 5' RACE reads. The sample includes almost 1 million distinct CDR3 sequences, roughly 51% seen only once; the top ten take about 22%. This clonotype was obtained from a woman aged 60-75 years in good health. The sequencing input was blood.

The chain's CDR3 is CSVMRTADTEAFF. The CDR3 nucleotides are TGCAGCGTTATGAGGACAGCTGACACTGAAGCTTTCTTT. This chain joins TRBV29-1 and TRBJ1-1; tentatively, D is TRBD1 (6 bases). From germline, CDR1 is SQVTM and CDR2 ANQGSEA. This CDR3 is 13 amino acids long. V lost 5 bases and J 3 bases, leaving 13 bases between the germline ends.